The clone carrying this T cell receptor (beta chain) appeared a few times. Its antigen is not known. This sample was included in a study of a mutant IDH1 vaccine in newly diagnosed glioma. In the study overall: The treated population exhibited a male proportion of 62.5%, a female proportion of 37.5%, and a mean age of roughly 41 years.

TCRdb's copy holds only in-frame clones and misses some; the assay was immunoSEQ multiplex PCR. The repertoire consists of over 75,000 clones, with over 75% occurring once and the leading ten covering 6% to 8%. Time point reported: baseline, week 1 (first vaccination visit). The sample's treatment: pre-vaccination baseline after standard-of-care therapy. This CDR3 is built from 15 residues. With 1 base clipped from V and 6 bases from J, the junction kept 4 bases outside the gene matches. Per germline, CDR1 SGHDT and CDR2 YYEEEE. Whole-study results and caveats: Pseudoprogression apparently tracked independently of changes in top peripheral T cell clonotypes.

The specimen was PBMCs, collected from a glioma patient treated with radiotherapy, temozolomide or both. J is TRBJ2-2 and V is TRBV5-6; 9 positions match TRBD2. This receptor was taken from a man in his forties with glioma. CDR3 bases: TGTGCCAGCAGCTTGCGAATAGCGGGAGCCGGGGAGCTGTTTTTT. This codes for CASSLRIAGAGELFF.